This T cell receptor (beta chain) was retrieved from a study of vaccination and CD4 T cells after COVID-19. Study background: Sampling occurred at day 14 and days 161 to 241 post-vaccination in a few convalescent patients. Overlapping SARS-CoV-2, HCoV-NL63, HCoV-OC43 and HCoV-229E spike peptides were used to stimulate cells.

This clonotype occurred a few times. Its specificity is unknown. Time point defined: late sampling 161 to 241 days after vaccination in a few convalescent patients. This sample's treatment: roughly 10-day PBMC culture with coronavirus spike peptide pools or control peptides (ViraFEST assay). For ViraFEST, peptide pools expanded antigen-specific T cells, after which the TCRs were sequenced. This CDR3 comprises 13 residues. Germline assignment: CDR1 DFQATT and CDR2 SNEGSKA (reference sequence). Trimming removed 3 bases from V and 1 base from J, with 8 bases in between. Cultured CD4+ T cells had their DNA profiled by the Oncomine TCR Beta short-read assay. It was from cultured CD4+ T cells that genomic DNA was extracted. TCRdb passed the PCR reads through MiXCR, listing each CDR3 protein once. The sample lists 23,000 or so distinct CDR3 sequences; less than 40% were seen once.

The sequenced sample was CD4+ T cells from blood, cultured in vitro, obtained about 7 months after SARS-CoV-2 vaccination. This receptor was obtained from a human donor who had recovered from COVID-19. V gene TRBV20-1 combines with J gene TRBJ2-3; D possibly uses TRBD1 or TRBD2 (5 bases each). Written as DNA, the CDR3 is TGCAGTGCTAGGGGGGACGGCACAGATACGCAGTATTTT. Translated: CSARGDGTDTQYF.